This entry lists 24 T cell receptor beta chains sequenced from one sample in a study of T cell changes during pregnancy in multiple sclerosis. TCRdb's copy holds only in-frame clones and misses some; the assay was immunoSEQ multiplex PCR. This sample yields approximately 52,000 clones, of which around 92% are seen a single time; 0.9% to 1% belongs to the top ten. The source material was CD4+ T cells from peripheral blood mononuclear cells, sampled in the second trimester of pregnancy. The receptors originated from a female donor in good health, enrolled as a control in a pregnancy study.

The chain has TRBV10-3 and TRBJ2-3, with 12 nucleotides matching TRBD2. Losses at the gene ends were 10 bases for V and 6 bases for J; bases not matched to a gene: 11. The germline CDR1 and CDR2 sequences are ENHRY and SYGVKD. The CDR3 covers 15 residues. CDR3 in amino acids: CATQGLAGSRDTQYF. CDR3 sequence (DNA): TGTGCCACCCAAGGACTAGCGGGAAGCAGGGATACGCAGTATTTT.

CDR3 coding DNA: TGTGCCAGCAGCCGCGGGAATGAGGATTCACCCCTCCACTTT. It codes for CASSRGNEDSPLHF. The J gene is TRBJ1-6, the V gene TRBV7-9, with D hard to call. V was cut by 5 bases and J by 8 bases, with 13 bases left in between. The CDR3 totals 14 residues. Germline loops: CDR1 SEHNR, CDR2 FQNEAQ (reference sequence).

The CDR3 protein is CASSETLATDTQYF. CDR3 nucleotide sequence: TGTGCCAGCAGCGAAACCCTAGCCACAGATACGCAGTATTTT. The chain employs TRBV7-3 and TRBJ2-3, with D tentatively TRBD2 (5 bases). Germline lookup yields CDR1 SGHTA and CDR2 FQGTGA. The CDR3 runs to 14 residues. Trimming stripped 5 bases from V and 2 bases from J, with 11 bases between. The complete variable domain, with remaining parts taken from reference TRBV7-3 and TRBJ2-3, reads GAGVSQTPSNKVTEKGKYVELRCDPISGHTALYWYRQSLGQGPEFLIYFQGTGAADDSGLPNDRFFAVRPEGSVSTLKIQRTERGDSAVYLCASSETLATDTQYFGPGTRLTVL.

The chain recombines TRBV11-3 with TRBJ1-1; no firm D call. The CDR3 covers 13 residues. Trimming took off 0 bases at V and 9 bases at J, with 11 bases between the two ends. Germline lookup yields CDR1 SGHNT and CDR2 YENEEA. In DNA form, the CDR3 reads TGTGCCAGCAGCTTAGATGCGGGCGGAAAAGCTTTCTTT. Translating gives CASSLDAGGKAFF.

This chain's CDR3 is CASSLEAGGYGYTF. The CDR3 coding sequence is TGCGCCAGCAGCTTGGAGGCAGGGGGCTATGGCTACACCTTC. This chain links TRBV5-1 with TRBJ1-2, with 7 bases matching TRBD1. Losses at the gene ends were 0 bases for V and 4 bases for J; bases not matched to a gene: 3. Germline V gene lookup returns CDR1 SGHRS and CDR2 YFSETQ. The CDR3 length is 14 residues. Complete variable domain (other parts from reference TRBV5-1 and TRBJ1-2): KAGVTQTPRYLIKTRGQQVTLSCSPISGHRSVSWYQQTPGQGLQFLFEYFSETQRNKGNFPGRFSGRQFSNSRSEMNVSTLELGDSALYLCASSLEAGGYGYTFGSGTRLTVV.

The J gene is TRBJ2-7, the V gene TRBV19; TRBD2 matches 8 bases. Trimming at V came to 5 bases and at J to 0 bases, leaving 6 bases not matched to a gene. CDR3 size: 15 residues. Per germline, CDR1 LNHDA and CDR2 SQIVND (reference sequence). CDR3 DNA sequence: TGTGCCAGTAGTCGGGGGGGGGTGAGCTCCTACGAGCAGTACTTC. This translates into CASSRGGVSSYEQYF.

The rearrangement links TRBV28 to TRBJ1-5; 7 bases agree with TRBD1. After removal of 4 bases from V and 9 bases from J, the junction contained 9 bases not matched to a gene. The V gene's germline CDR1 is MDHEN and CDR2 SYDVKM. The CDR3 is 14 amino acids. The DNA of the CDR3 is TGTGCCAGCAGTTCGCGGACAGGTGCCGGGCCCCAGCATTTT. Translating gives CASSSRTGAGPQHF.

This chain connects TRBV10-3 to TRBJ1-5; a weak D match, TRBD1 (6 bases). Looked up from germline, CDR1 is ENHRY and CDR2 is SYGVKD. The CDR3 loop spans 15 amino acids. V shed 5 bases and J shed 0 bases, with 11 bases lying between them. The CDR3 region has the DNA TGTGCCATCAGTCGGGACAAGTATAGCAATCAGCCCCAGCATTTT. Translation gives CAISRDKYSNQPQHF.

J is TRBJ1-3 and V is TRBV7-2; D gene uncertain. The CDR3 is made up of 16 amino acids. Germline V gives CDR1 SGHTA, CDR2 FQGNSA. Trimming cost V 5 bases and J 0 bases, with 14 bases left between them. The CDR3 sequence is CASSPRRIFSGNTIYF. Written as DNA, the CDR3 is TGTGCCAGCAGCCCCCGCAGGATCTTCTCTGGAAACACCATATATTTT.

The chain employs TRBV10-3 and TRBJ2-7, with 7 bases aligning to TRBD2. The V gene's germline CDR1 is ENHRY and CDR2 SYGVKD. Trimming took 7 bases from V and 1 from J; bases not matched to a gene: 25. This CDR3 is built from 20 residues. CDR3 in amino acids: CAITNQGGGNTIPLSYEQYF. For the CDR3, the DNA is TGTGCCATCACCAACCAGGGCGGGGGTAACACCATACCCCTATCCTACGAGCAGTACTTC.

This chain joins TRBV6-5 and TRBJ2-2; D is unclear. V was shortened by 2 bases and J by 3 bases, with 4 bases between the two germline ends. From germline, CDR1 is MNHEY and CDR2 SVGAGI. This CDR3 spans 13 amino acids. CDR3 loop: CASSYPYTGELFF. The CDR3 nucleotides read TGTGCCAGCAGTTACCCATACACCGGGGAGCTGTTTTTT.

J is TRBJ1-2 and V is TRBV11-2; D not resolved. CDR3 length equals 12 residues. The germline V and J ends were trimmed by 2 bases and 4 bases, with 5 bases remaining between them. Germline V gene lookup returns CDR1 SGHAT and CDR2 FQNNGV. The CDR3 loop is CASSLRAYGYTF. DNA of the CDR3: TGTGCCAGCAGCTTAAGAGCCTATGGCTACACCTTC.

The chain combines TRBV11-3 with TRBJ1-1; TRBD1 matches at 8 bases. The germline gives CDR1 SGHNT, CDR2 YENEEA. With V trimmed by 6 bases and J by 3 bases, 6 bases remained unmatched. CDR3 length: 14 residues. The CDR3 reads CASSLGRGHTEAFF. The CDR3 DNA sequence: TGTGCCAGCAGTCTTGGCAGGGGGCACACTGAAGCTTTCTTT.

This clone was counted once. The chain carries TRBV27 and TRBJ2-1, with D uncertain. Germline CDR1 and CDR2: MNHEY and SMNVEV (reference sequence). CDR3 length: 14 residues. V lost 2 bases to trimming and J lost 2 bases, with 7 bases between them. The CDR3 sequence is CASSLGQAYNEQFF. CDR3 in DNA: TGTGCCAGCAGTTTAGGCCAGGCCTACAATGAGCAGTTCTTC.

The chain uses TRBV9 and TRBJ2-3, with TRBD2 as a possible D gene (6 bases). Germline values: CDR1 SGDLS, CDR2 YYNGEE. Trimming took 0 bases from V and 4 from J, leaving 18 bases between them. The CDR3 runs 17 residues. The CDR3 reads CASSVDGEASPPDTQYF. The CDR3 DNA is TGTGCCAGCAGCGTAGATGGGGAGGCTAGCCCCCCAGATACGCAGTATTTT.

The chain combines TRBV6-5 with TRBJ1-6; TRBD1 agrees at 7 bases. The CDR3 totals 15 residues. J gave up 9 bases and V 5 bases, and 10 bases lay outside the gene matches. Per germline, CDR1 MNHEY and CDR2 SVGAGI. This CDR3 is CASSGEGARSSPLHF. CDR3 bases: TGTGCCAGCAGTGGAGAGGGGGCGAGAAGTTCACCCCTCCACTTT.

V is TRBV4-3 and J is TRBJ2-5; 13 bases are shared with TRBD2. Germline V lookup: CDR1 LGHNA, CDR2 YSLEER. V dropped 1 base and J dropped 4; count of bases not matched to a gene: 9. This CDR3 spans 18 amino acids. CDR3 DNA: TGCGCCAGCAGCCAAGGACTACTAGCGGGAGGGCCGGGAGAGACCCAGTACTTC. This encodes CASSQGLLAGGPGETQYF.

The CDR3 DNA is TGTGCCAGCAGCTTGGGCGGGGCCGCTGAAGCTTTCTTT. It encodes CASSLGGAAEAFF. The genes are TRBV7-8 and TRBJ1-1; D may be TRBD1 (5 bases). The CDR3 contains 13 residues. Per germline, CDR1 SGHVS and CDR2 FQNEAQ. The germline V and J ends were trimmed by 3 bases and 6 bases, with 11 bases remaining between them.

The chain combines TRBV4-3 with TRBJ1-2; 9 nucleotides align to TRBD1. V lost 1 base to trimming and J lost 7 bases; unmatched junction nucleotides: 4. CDR1 is LGHNA, CDR2 YSLEER, per germline. The CDR3 has 14 amino acids. This CDR3 is CASSQAQGAGGYTF. DNA for the CDR3: TGCGCCAGCAGCCAAGCACAGGGGGCGGGTGGCTACACCTTC.

The table lists this clone with a count of one. The J gene is TRBJ1-1, the V gene TRBV5-1; D is undetermined. Germline values: CDR1 SGHRS, CDR2 YFSETQ. V lost 2 bases and J lost 6, with 14 bases in between. The CDR3 length is 14 residues. In DNA form, the CDR3 reads TGCGCCAGCAGCTTTGAGGGCCAAGGCGCTGAAGCTTTCTTT. Encoded protein: CASSFEGQGAEAFF.

This clone was seen just once. This chain links TRBV25-1 with TRBJ2-1; 14 bases line up with TRBD2. J lost 8 bases, V lost 9 bases, and 12 bases had no gene match. The CDR3 is 16 amino acids. Germline CDR1 and CDR2: MGHDK and SYGVNS. CDR3 DNA sequence: TGTGCCAGTTCCCCCCCGGGACTAGCGGGAGAATATGAGCAGTTCTTC. This translates into CASSPPGLAGEYEQFF.

The chain has TRBV7-6 and TRBJ1-3, with TRBD1 identical over 9 bases. This CDR3 is 17 amino acids long. Germline V gene data show CDR1 as SGHVS and CDR2 as FNYEAQ. The V gene end was trimmed by 5 bases and the J gene end by 0 bases; junction bases not matched to a gene: 8. The CDR3 DNA reads TGTGCCAGCAGCCCGGGACAGGGAAGGAGCTCTGGAAACACCATATATTTT. This gives the protein CASSPGQGRSSGNTIYF.

This clone appeared a single time. V gene TRBV4-3 combines with J gene TRBJ2-7; 8 bases fit TRBD1. J gave up 4 bases and V 0 bases, and 8 bases lay outside the gene matches. This CDR3 is built from 16 residues. Germline V lookup: CDR1 LGHNA, CDR2 YSLEER. Here the CDR3 DNA reads TGCGCCAGCAGCCAAGATCGGACAGGGTCTGGGTACGAGCAGTACTTC. Amino acids: CASSQDRTGSGYEQYF.

The chain couples TRBV4-1 to TRBJ1-1; TRBD1 is a possible D gene (5 bases). CDR1 is MGHRA and CDR2 is YSYEKL in the germline V gene. The CDR3 runs 18 residues. V shed 6 bases and J shed 6 bases, with 29 bases lying between them. The CDR3 region is CASRPVFFSSGQGAEAFF. CDR3 coding DNA: TGCGCCAGCAGACCTGTGTTTTTTAGTTCCGGGCAGGGCGCTGAAGCTTTCTTT.